The present TCR beta chain was sequenced within a study of shared clonotypes between healthy human individuals. Study-level points and caveats: Clonotype sharing levels among donors were expected to vary with sequencing depth.

The naive CD8 fraction comprised CD45RO-negative cells positively selected for CCR7 and excluded terminally differentiated effector memory CD45RA+ cells. Study donors comprised healthy, HIV-negative adults devoid of recent acute infection or vaccination. CDR1 is MNHEY, CDR2 SVGAGI, per germline. The CDR3 contains 16 residues. Trimming cost V 0 bases and J 6 bases; bases outside gene matches: 6. To note about this clone: Antigen unknown.

The assay used deep level. Produced via immunoSEQ multiplex PCR; TCRdb's table is partial and in-frame only. The table includes millions of clones, about 95% detected once. The clonotype was recovered from a man younger than 30 in good health. The specimen sequenced was naive CD8+ T cells sorted from blood. V and J are TRBV6-5 and TRBJ2-1, with 9 bases that match TRBD1. CDR3 protein: CASSYSGDREPNEQFF. In DNA form, the CDR3 reads TGTGCCAGCAGTTACTCGGGGGACAGGGAGCCCAATGAGCAGTTCTTC.